The source of this T cell receptor (beta chain) is a study of T cells in Graves' hyperthyroidism and ophthalmopathy. Amplification targeted TCR beta CDR3 regions from RNA transcripts. Carried out on the TCR CDR3, a first-round RT-PCR used the HTBI primer set. TCRdb passed the multiplex PCR reads through MiXCR, listing each CDR3 protein once. This table has about 680,000 distinct CDR3 sequences, about a third appearing once. To note about this clonotype: A junction end diverges from the germline sequence, so it may reflect a read error.

The hyperthyroidism patients had all been newly diagnosed, and their disease duration was under 2 months. Their ages ranged from 18 to 65 years. The length of the CDR3 is 15 residues. The source material was blood. The chain joins TRBV23-1 to TRBJ1-5, with a weak D call TRBD1 (6 bases). TRBV23-1 belongs to the ORF category, with a function that is uncertain. This receptor was obtained from a woman aged 40 to 50 with Graves' hyperthyroidism. CDR3 coding DNA: TGTGCCAGCAGTCAATCCAGGGGTGGCAATCAGCCCCAGCATTTT. It yields the protein CASSQSRGGNQPQHF.